These T cell receptor beta chains were read from a single sample in a study of control samples from healthy donors and cancer patients. Only in-frame clones appear in the TCRdb table, and some are missing; sequencing was by immunoSEQ multiplex PCR. Of just over 150,000 clones in the sample, approximately 93% were seen once. Sequenced material: blood. The receptors here all came from a woman aged 40 to 50 in good health. Both conserved end residues are part of each CDR3. The order of the fields is V gene, J gene, clone size, D gene, CDR3 DNA, CDR3 protein. A D gene is named only where the DNA matches it firmly. Clone size appears in some rows only: once, few, many, or a class for an expanded clone.

V: TRBV7-2; J: TRBJ1-1; size: few; D: TRBD1; DNA: TGTGCCAGCAGCTCCGGACAGGGTATTATAAAAACTGAAGCTTTCTTT; CDR3: CASSSGQGIIKTEAFF
V: TRBV27; J: TRBJ2-3; size: -; D: TRBD2; DNA: TGTGCCAGCACCCGGGGACTAGCGGGGGGGATCACAGATACGCAGTATTTT; CDR3: CASTRGLAGGITDTQYF
V: TRBV7-2; J: TRBJ1-1; size: few; D: TRBD1; DNA: TGTGCCAGCAGCTTAGGAGGGACCGGGACAGGGGGTGAAGCTTTCTTT; CDR3: CASSLGGTGTGGEAFF
V: TRBV5-1; J: TRBJ1-6; size: -; D: -; DNA: TGCGCCAGCAGCCTGGGGGTTGGGGGGGACAATTCACCCCTCCACTTT; CDR3: CASSLGVGGDNSPLHF
V: TRBV27; J: TRBJ1-5; size: once; D: -; DNA: TGTGCCAGCAGTTTAAAATGGCGGAGCAATCAGCCCCAGCATTTT; CDR3: CASSLKWRSNQPQHF
V: TRBV5-1; J: TRBJ2-1; size: -; D: -; DNA: TGCGCCAGCAGCTTTTCGCCAGCAGGGGCTGGGGACAATGAGCAGTTCTTC; CDR3: CASSFSPAGAGDNEQFF
V: TRBV19; J: TRBJ2-1; size: -; D: TRBD2; DNA: TGTGCCAGTAGTATAGAGGGAACTAGCGGGAGACTAAACAATGAGCAGTTCTTC; CDR3: CASSIEGTSGRLNNEQFF
V: TRBV3-1/TRBV3-2; J: TRBJ1-1; size: -; D: TRBD1; DNA: TGTGCCAGCAGCAGGGGGCGAGGCACTGAAGCTTTCTTT; CDR3: CASSRGRGTEAFF
V: TRBV7-2; J: TRBJ2-1; size: -; D: TRBD2; DNA: TGTGCCAGCCGGGGGCGGGGGGGGATTGAGCAGTTCTTC; CDR3: CASRGRGGIEQFF
V: TRBV9; J: TRBJ2-2; size: -; D: -; DNA: TGTGCCAGCAGCGCGAGCGCAACCGCCGGGGAGCTGTTTTTT; CDR3: CASSASATAGELFF
V: TRBV27; J: TRBJ1-6; size: -; D: -; DNA: TGTGCCAGCAGTCCCATATGGGCACAGGGCTCTAATTCACCCCTCCACTTT; CDR3: CASSPIWAQGSNSPLHF
V: TRBV6-6; J: TRBJ1-1; size: -; D: -; DNA: TGTGCCAGCAGTCCCTTTGACAGCACTGAAGCTTTCTTT; CDR3: CASSPFDSTEAFF
V: TRBV20-1; J: TRBJ2-7; size: once; D: -; DNA: TGCAGTGCTAGTAGGGGGGGAGCCTACGAGCAGTACTTC; CDR3: CSASRGGAYEQYF
V: TRBV11-3; J: TRBJ2-5; size: -; D: TRBD1; DNA: TGTGCCAGCAGCCCCGGGACAGGACGGGAGACCCAGTACTTC; CDR3: CASSPGTGRETQYF
V: TRBV13; J: TRBJ1-4; size: -; D: TRBD1; DNA: TGTGCCAGCAGCTTAAGGACAGGGAATGAAAAACTGTTTTTT; CDR3: CASSLRTGNEKLFF
V: TRBV4-2; J: TRBJ1-3; size: -; D: -; DNA: TGTGCCAGCAGCCAAGAATTAGTAAACTCTGGAAACACCATATATTTT; CDR3: CASSQELVNSGNTIYF
V: TRBV7-9; J: TRBJ2-2; size: -; D: -; DNA: TGTGCCAGCAGCTCCGGTGGAGGGGGCAACACCGGGGAGCTGTTTTTT; CDR3: CASSSGGGGNTGELFF
V: TRBV7-3; J: TRBJ2-6; size: -; D: TRBD1; DNA: TGTGCCAGCAGCTTAACAGGCCGGACAGGGAACTCTGGGGCCAACGTCCTGACTTTC; CDR3: CASSLTGRTGNSGANVLTF
V: TRBV7-2; J: TRBJ2-7; size: -; D: TRBD2; DNA: TGTGCCAGCAGCTTACGGGGGACTAGCGGGAGAAGAGCCTACGAGCAGTACTTC; CDR3: CASSLRGTSGRRAYEQYF
V: TRBV27; J: TRBJ1-5; size: -; D: -; DNA: TGTGCCAGCAGTCCAGGCCGAGGGGTTAGCAATCAGCCCCAGCATTTT; CDR3: CASSPGRGVSNQPQHF
V: TRBV4-2; J: TRBJ1-2; size: -; D: TRBD1; DNA: TGTGCCAGCAGCCAAGATCTGGGCAGGGGGCCGGATGGCTACACCTTC; CDR3: CASSQDLGRGPDGYTF
V: TRBV15; J: TRBJ1-5; size: few; D: -; DNA: TGTGCCACCAGCATGGCAGGAGGAAATCAGCCCCAGCATTTT; CDR3: CATSMAGGNQPQHF
V: TRBV5-1; J: TRBJ2-7; size: -; D: -; DNA: TGCGCCAGCAGTAGAGAACAGGGAATCTACGAGCAGTACTTC; CDR3: CASSREQGIYEQYF
V: TRBV5-1; J: TRBJ1-2; size: -; D: -; DNA: TGCGCCAGCAGCTCGTCGGACACTCTGAACTATGGCTACACCTTC; CDR3: CASSSSDTLNYGYTF
V: TRBV18; J: TRBJ2-3; size: -; D: -; DNA: TGTGCCAGCTCACCTTTGGCTAGTTCTAGCACAGATACGCAGTATTTT; CDR3: CASSPLASSSTDTQYF
V: TRBV18; J: TRBJ2-7; size: -; D: TRBD2; DNA: TGTGCCAGCTCTCCCACCGGGGGGGGCCACGAGCAGTACTTC; CDR3: CASSPTGGGHEQYF
V: TRBV3-1/TRBV3-2; J: TRBJ1-5; size: -; D: -; DNA: TGTGCCAGCAGCCAAGATTTAGGGGTAAGCAATCAGCCCCAGCATTTT; CDR3: CASSQDLGVSNQPQHF
V: TRBV19; J: TRBJ2-7; size: -; D: TRBD1; DNA: TGTGCCAGTAGTATATTCTCCGCGGGGACAGGGCAATACGAGCAGTACTTC; CDR3: CASSIFSAGTGQYEQYF
V: TRBV4-1; J: TRBJ1-5; size: -; D: -; DNA: TGCGCCAGCAGCCAAGACGTTTCGGCTGCCCGTGGCAATCAGCCCCAGCATTTT; CDR3: CASSQDVSAARGNQPQHF
V: TRBV7-2; J: TRBJ1-5; size: -; D: -; DNA: TGTGCCAGCAGCTTAGAAGTGGGGAGCCAGCATTTT; CDR3: CASSLEVGSQHF
V: TRBV7-9; J: TRBJ2-7; size: -; D: -; DNA: TGTGCCAGCAGCTTAGAGGGGGGGCGAGTGGGAGAGCAGTACTTC; CDR3: CASSLEGGRVGEQYF
V: TRBV5-6; J: TRBJ2-3; size: -; D: TRBD1; DNA: TGTGCCAGCAGCAACTCCGGGACAGGGGGCTGGGATACGCAGTATTTT; CDR3: CASSNSGTGGWDTQYF
V: TRBV11-3; J: TRBJ2-7; size: once; D: -; DNA: TGTGCCAGCAGCTTAGCATCCAACTACGAGCAGTACTTC; CDR3: CASSLASNYEQYF
V: TRBV5-1; J: TRBJ1-6; size: once; D: -; DNA: TGCGCCAGCAGCGCAGGGGTGGGCTCCTATAATTCACCCCTCCACTTT; CDR3: CASSAGVGSYNSPLHF
V: TRBV4-3; J: TRBJ2-1; size: once; D: TRBD2; DNA: TGCGCCAGCAGCCCTATGACTAGCGGGGGGCACAATGAGCAGTTCTTC; CDR3: CASSPMTSGGHNEQFF
V: TRBV11-3; J: TRBJ1-1; size: -; D: -; DNA: TGTGCCAGCAGCTTAGGAAGAGGGTGGGACGGTGAAGCTTTCTTT; CDR3: CASSLGRGWDGEAFF
V: TRBV29-1; J: TRBJ1-1; size: -; D: -; DNA: TGCAGCGTTGTGACACCCCGTAAAAACACTGAAGCTTTCTTT; CDR3: CSVVTPRKNTEAFF
V: TRBV7-9; J: TRBJ1-2; size: -; D: -; DNA: TGTGCCAGCAGCAGGGGGGCAGGATCTAACTATGGCTACACCTTC; CDR3: CASSRGAGSNYGYTF
V: TRBV6-6; J: TRBJ1-5; size: -; D: -; DNA: TGTGCCAGCAGTTACTCAGGGCCTAGCAATCAGCCCCAGCATTTT; CDR3: CASSYSGPSNQPQHF
V: TRBV6-5; J: TRBJ2-3; size: -; D: TRBD2; DNA: TGTGCCAGCAGTTACTCGACTAGCGGGAGTTCAGATACGCAGTATTTT; CDR3: CASSYSTSGSSDTQYF
V: TRBV12-3/TRBV12-4; J: TRBJ2-5; size: -; D: -; DNA: TGTGCCAGCAGTATAAGGTACCAAGAGACCCAGTACTTC; CDR3: CASSIRYQETQYF
V: TRBV6-2/TRBV6-3; J: TRBJ2-7; size: -; D: -; DNA: TGTGCCAGCAGTTATAGAAGGACAACGGTCTCCTACGAGCAGTACTTC; CDR3: CASSYRRTTVSYEQYF
V: TRBV6-2/TRBV6-3; J: TRBJ2-7; size: -; D: TRBD2; DNA: TGTGCCAGCAGTTACCATTCTTCGGCGGGAGTGGGGCACGAGCAGTACTTC; CDR3: CASSYHSSAGVGHEQYF
V: TRBV21-1; J: TRBJ1-5; size: -; D: -; DNA: TGTGCCAGCAGCACACGGGACAGGCAGAAATGGAATCAGCCCCAGCATTTT; CDR3: CASSTRDRQKWNQPQHF
V: TRBV6-2/TRBV6-3; J: TRBJ1-5; size: -; D: TRBD1; DNA: TGTGCCAGCAGTTACACTAGGGACAGGGTGAATCAGCCCCAGCATTTT; CDR3: CASSYTRDRVNQPQHF
V: TRBV12-2; J: TRBJ2-3; size: -; D: -; DNA: TGTGCAAGTCGCTTTTCTACTAGCGGGACGATCCACCGGGAGGCAGATACGCAGTATTTT; CDR3: CASRFSTSGTIHREADTQYF
V: TRBV5-5; J: TRBJ2-3; size: -; D: -; DNA: TGTGCCAGCAGCTCGGTGTCTAGCACAGATACGCAGTATTTT; CDR3: CASSSVSSTDTQYF
V: TRBV7-3; J: TRBJ1-1; size: -; D: -; DNA: TGTGCCAGCAAACCGGGGTCGAACACTGAAGCTTTCTTT; CDR3: CASKPGSNTEAFF
V: TRBV11-2; J: TRBJ2-5; size: -; D: TRBD2; DNA: TGTGCCAGCAGCCTTGGAAGCGGGGGGGGAGAGACCCAGTACTTC; CDR3: CASSLGSGGGETQYF
V: TRBV4-1; J: TRBJ2-3; size: -; D: TRBD1; DNA: TGCGCTACACGGGACAGTATCACAGATACGCAGTATTTT; CDR3: CATRDSITDTQYF